This TCR beta chain is from a study of regulatory T cells in long-lasting Graves disease. Germline-derived CDR1 and CDR2 are SEHNR and FQNEAQ (reference sequence). The CDR3 is 13 residues long. V lost 8 bases, J lost 4 bases, and 14 bases lay in between. To make TCR beta libraries, researchers used iRepertoire HTBI primers and Arm-PCR of CDR3 regions. One entry per CDR3 protein, called by TCRdb with MiXCR from the multiplex PCR reads. The table includes a few hundred thousand distinct CDR3 sequences, 23% detected once. Study outcomes and limitations: There was favoring of TRBV28, TRBJ1-2 and TRBJ2-5 in persistent disease.

Noted time point: persistent/refractory GD, antithyroid drugs over 5 years with positive TRAb. Following extraction of RNA from PBMCs, that RNA was used to make the TCR library. Clinicians diagnosed Graves' disease using American Thyroid Association guidelines. Xi'an, China, was home to the endocrinology department that provided patients. A roughly 10-milliliter sample of peripheral blood was drawn into EDTA tubes. Comment on this clonotype: Its antigen is unknown.

The sample here was peripheral blood mononuclear cells (PBMCs), taken when the disease was refractory, from a patient treated with antithyroid drugs. The origin of this receptor is a female donor with Graves disease. J is TRBJ1-1 and V is TRBV7-9; perhaps TRBD1 as D (5 bases). In DNA, the CDR3 is TGTGCCAGCTCCAGGGCTCGCGGCACTGAAGCTTTCTTT. Protein sequence: CASSRARGTEAFF. The complete variable domain, with remaining parts taken from reference TRBV7-9 and TRBJ1-1, reads DTGVSQNPRHKITKRGQNVTFRCDPISEHNRLYWYRQTLGQGPEFLTYFQNEAQLEKSRLLSDRFSAERPKGSFSTLEIQRTEQGDSAMYLCASSRARGTEAFFGQGTRLTVV.